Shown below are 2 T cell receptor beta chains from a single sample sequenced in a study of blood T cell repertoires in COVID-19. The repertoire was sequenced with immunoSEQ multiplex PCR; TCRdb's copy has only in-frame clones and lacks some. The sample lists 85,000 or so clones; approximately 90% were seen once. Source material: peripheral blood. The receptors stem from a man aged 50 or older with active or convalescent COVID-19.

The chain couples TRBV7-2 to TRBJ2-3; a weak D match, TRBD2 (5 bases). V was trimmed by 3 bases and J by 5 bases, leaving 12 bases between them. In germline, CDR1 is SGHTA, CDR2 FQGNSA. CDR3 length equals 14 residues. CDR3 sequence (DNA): TGTGCCAGCAGCTTTGGAGGTTTCAAAGATACGCAGTATTTT. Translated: CASSFGGFKDTQYF.

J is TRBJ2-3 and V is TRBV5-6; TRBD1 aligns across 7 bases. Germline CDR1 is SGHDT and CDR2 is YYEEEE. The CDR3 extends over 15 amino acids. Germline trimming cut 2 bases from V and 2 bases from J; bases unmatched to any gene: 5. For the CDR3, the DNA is TGTGCCAGCAGCTTAACAGGGGCGAACACAGATACGCAGTATTTT. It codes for CASSLTGANTDTQYF. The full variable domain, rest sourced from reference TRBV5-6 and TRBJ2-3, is DAGVTQSPTHLIKTRGQQVTLRCSPKSGHDTVSWYQQALGQGPQFIFQYYEEEERQRGNFPDRFSGHQFPNYSSELNVNALLLGDSALYLCASSLTGANTDTQYFGPGTRLTVL.